This TCR beta chain was recovered during a study of blood T cell repertoires in COVID-19. V lost 3 bases, J lost 7 bases, and 8 bases stayed unmatched. The CDR3 contains 15 residues. Germline V gene lookup returns CDR1 SGHTA and CDR2 FQGNSA. Using immunoSEQ multiplex PCR, the repertoire was profiled, and TCRdb retains in-frame clones only, with some absent. The sample contains about 330,000 clones, roughly 89% of which appear only once. This receptor was obtained from a man aged 25 to 40 with COVID-19, enrolled during active disease. The specimen was peripheral blood. This sequence joins TRBV7-2 and TRBJ2-1; the match to TRBD2 covers 8 bases. In nucleotides, the CDR3 is TGTGCCAGCAGCTTTACTAGCGGCCAGGGAAATGAGCAGTTCTTC. Translation gives CASSFTSGQGNEQFF.